This TCR beta chain was sequenced during a study of cytomegalovirus exposure and HLA in healthy donors. Assay: immunoSEQ multiplex PCR; the TCRdb copy retains only in-frame clones and omits some. The table lists about 140,000 clones, about 94% of them singletons. Overall study results and limits: The investigators catalogued 164 TCR beta chains as cytomegalovirus-associated.

Trimming removed 0 bases from V and 7 bases from J, with 10 bases in between. Germline V CDR1 and CDR2: MGHRA, YSYEKL. The CDR3 runs 14 residues. Remarks on this clone: No antigen is known for it.

Source material: PBMCs. This clonotype was obtained from a man between 18 and 35 years old in good health and CMV-seropositive. The chain employs TRBV4-1 and TRBJ1-5; D is possibly TRBD1 (5 bases). The CDR3 DNA is TGCGCCAGCAGCCAAGATCGGGGGGGACAGCCCCAGCATTTT. Translation: CASSQDRGGQPQHF.